Following are 5 T cell receptor beta chains from one sample sequenced in a study of CD8 T cells in ankylosing spondylitis. TCRdb re-called the 5' RACE reads with MiXCR, one entry per CDR3 protein. The table includes 250,000 or so distinct CDR3 sequences, about 20% detected once. Sequencing was done on a sample of blood, either unsorted or a sorted T cell fraction (not recorded which). The receptors derive from a male donor with ankylosing spondylitis or in good health (not recorded which).

This clonotype has only a few counts. The chain carries TRBV20-1 and TRBJ2-4, with TRBD2 matching 12 bases. The CDR3 length is 18 residues. V dropped 1 base and J dropped 1; count of bases not matched to a gene: 8. CDR1 DFQATT and CDR2 SNEGSKA come from the germline V gene (reference sequence). CDR3 bases: TGCAGTGCTAGAGTACCCTCAACTAGCGGGAGGGCCAAAAACATTCAGTACTTC. It yields the protein CSARVPSTSGRAKNIQYF.

This clonotype occurred a few times. The chain recombines TRBV4-2 with TRBJ1-1; D is undetermined. With 0 bases removed from V and 0 bases from J, the gap between germline ends came to 8 bases. Germline CDR1 reads LGHNA; CDR2 reads YNFKEQ. This CDR3 has 15 amino acids. The CDR3 DNA reads as TGTGCCAGCAGCCAAGAAAGCAGCATGAACACTGAAGCTTTCTTT. It codes for CASSQESSMNTEAFF.

This clonotype was seen repeatedly, ten times or more. This chain uses TRBV5-1 with TRBJ2-1; no definite D call. V was pared by 1 base and J by 5 bases, with 4 bases between. Germline loops: CDR1 SGHRS, CDR2 YFSETQ. The CDR3 is 12 amino acids. CDR3 residues: CASSLTDNEQFF. The CDR3 region has the DNA TGCGCCAGCAGCTTGACCGACAATGAGCAGTTCTTC.

This clonotype was recorded many times. This sequence joins TRBV20-1 and TRBJ2-2; 7 bases are shared with TRBD1. Trimming cost V 4 bases and J 1 base; bases outside gene matches: 6. From germline, CDR1 is DFQATT and CDR2 SNEGSKA (reference sequence). There are 15 residues in the CDR3. This CDR3 reads CSATDRVVNTGELFF. In DNA, the CDR3 is TGCAGTGCTACTGACAGGGTGGTGAACACCGGGGAGCTGTTTTTT.

In its sample, this clonotype was seen a few times. V gene TRBV29-1 combines with J gene TRBJ2-3, with TRBD2 matching 13 bases. The V gene end was trimmed by 0 bases and the J gene end by 5 bases; junction bases not matched to a gene: 8. CDR1 is SQVTM and CDR2 is ANQGSEA in the germline V gene. The CDR3 contains 17 residues. CDR3 nucleotides: TGCAGCGTTGAAGATACCACTAGCGGGAGGGCCGGAGATACGCAGTATTTT. Amino acids: CSVEDTTSGRAGDTQYF.